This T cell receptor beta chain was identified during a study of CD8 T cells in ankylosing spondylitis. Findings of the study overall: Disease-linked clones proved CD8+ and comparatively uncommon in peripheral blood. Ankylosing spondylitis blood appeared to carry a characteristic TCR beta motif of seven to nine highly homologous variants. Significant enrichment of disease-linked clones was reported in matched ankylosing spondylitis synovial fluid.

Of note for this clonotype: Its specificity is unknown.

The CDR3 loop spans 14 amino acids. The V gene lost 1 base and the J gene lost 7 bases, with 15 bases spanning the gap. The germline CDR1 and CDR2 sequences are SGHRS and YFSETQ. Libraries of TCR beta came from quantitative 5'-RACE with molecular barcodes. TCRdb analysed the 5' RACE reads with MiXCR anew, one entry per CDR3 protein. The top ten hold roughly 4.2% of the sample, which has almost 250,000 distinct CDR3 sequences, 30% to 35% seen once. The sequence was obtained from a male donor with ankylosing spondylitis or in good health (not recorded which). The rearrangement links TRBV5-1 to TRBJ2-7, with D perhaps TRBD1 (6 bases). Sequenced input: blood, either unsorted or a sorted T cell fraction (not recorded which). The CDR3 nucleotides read TGCGCCAGCAGCTTGTTTCCGGGCCAGGGGGAGCAGTACTTC. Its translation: CASSLFPGQGEQYF.